This T cell receptor beta chain was identified in a study of shared clonotypes between healthy human individuals. The study, taken as a whole, reports: The authors expected sequencing depth to affect clonotype sharing among donors. As a rule, naive subsets had a larger estimated richness than memory subsets.

Naive-designated CD8 cells lacked CD45RO, were positively enriched for CCR7, and omitted terminally differentiated effector memory CD45RA+ cells. Original data processing: Sequence data from immunoSEQ were junction-only and lacked quality scores; consequently, filtering differed. Sequencing was performed with immunoSEQ multiplex PCR; in TCRdb, only in-frame clones are kept and a portion is missing. The V and J calls and the clone size are those of that table, but D and trimming were determined from the DNA. The sample lists about 2.2 million clones; about 94% were seen once. About this clone itself: Its antigen is still unknown.

Germline lookup yields CDR1 MNHNS and CDR2 SASEGT. This CDR3 region has 15 residues. Trimming shortened V by 3 bases and J by 3 bases, and 15 bases separated the two germline ends. The source is a man between 18 and 29 years old in good health. Some clones in this sample may be carry-over from other donors' samples. The rearrangement links TRBV6-1 to TRBJ2-7, with a weak D call TRBD1 (5 bases). The sample comprised naive CD8+ T cells from PBMCs. The CDR3 sequence is CASSDRASLGYEQYF. The CDR3 DNA reads as TGTGCCAGCAGTGACAGGGCTAGTTTGGGCTACGAGCAGTACTTC.